Presented here are 18 T cell receptor beta chains from one specimen sequenced in a study of blood T cell repertoires in COVID-19. The protocol was immunoSEQ multiplex PCR, while the TCRdb copy is restricted to in-frame clones and leaves out a portion. The sample contains fewer than 250,000 clones, approximately 91% of which appear only once. The sequencing sample was made of peripheral blood. These receptors all come from a man aged 35-49 years with acute or convalescent COVID-19.

The genes are TRBV7-9 and TRBJ2-3, with 9 bases aligning to TRBD2. Trimming cost V 5 bases and J 2 bases; bases outside gene matches: 8. The CDR3 spans 16 residues. Germline CDR1 SEHNR, CDR2 FQNEAQ (reference sequence). CDR3 nucleotide sequence: TGTGCCAGCAGCCCGCTAGCGGGATGGGACACAGATACGCAGTATTTT. Encoded protein: CASSPLAGWDTDTQYF.

The chain uses TRBV2 and TRBJ1-1, with D possibly matching TRBD1 (5 bases). This CDR3 is built from 15 residues. Germline V gene sequence: CDR1 SNHLY, CDR2 FYNNEI. The V end lost 4 bases, the J end lost 1 base, and 13 bases lay between the germline ends. The CDR3 sequence is CASSGRGRENTEAFF. The CDR3 DNA follows: TGTGCCAGCAGTGGGCGGGGCAGGGAGAACACTGAAGCTTTCTTT.

This chain connects TRBV6-5 to TRBJ1-2; 7 nucleotides align to TRBD1. Germline V gene sequence: CDR1 MNHEY, CDR2 SVGAGI. The CDR3 runs to 14 residues. The junction had 4 bases not matched to a gene; V was cut back by 6 bases and J by 0 bases. CDR3 region: CASRGTAANYGYTF. For the CDR3, the DNA is TGTGCCAGCAGAGGGACAGCAGCTAACTATGGCTACACCTTC.

This chain uses TRBV7-9 with TRBJ1-1; D not resolved. V dropped 1 base and J dropped 2 bases, with 11 bases sitting between them. This CDR3 region has 15 residues. Germline lookup yields CDR1 SEHNR and CDR2 FQNEAQ (reference sequence). The DNA of the CDR3 is TGTGCCAGCAGCTTAGTAAGGCAGGCCAACACTGAAGCTTTCTTT. This encodes CASSLVRQANTEAFF. Looking up the rest from reference TRBV7-9 and TRBJ1-1 gives the full variable domain: DTGVSQNPRHKITKRGQNVTFRCDPISEHNRLYWYRQTLGQGPEFLTYFQNEAQLEKSRLLSDRFSAERPKGSFSTLEIQRTEQGDSAMYLCASSLVRQANTEAFFGQGTRLTVV.

V is TRBV6-1 and J is TRBJ1-5, with D unclear. The V gene's germline CDR1 is MNHNS and CDR2 SASEGT. Trimming left V 3 bases short and J 2 bases short, with 11 bases between. The CDR3 runs 15 residues. The CDR3 DNA sequence: TGTGCCAGCAGTGACAGGTGGCTGGGCAATCAGCCCCAGCATTTT. It codes for CASSDRWLGNQPQHF.

This clone was observed once. This chain connects TRBV9 to TRBJ1-2; D is uncertain. Germline lookup yields CDR1 SGDLS and CDR2 YYNGEE. V lost 0 bases and J 4 bases, leaving 10 bases between the germline ends. The CDR3 runs to 14 residues. This CDR3 is CASSVGLNSYGYTF. The CDR3 nucleotides are TGTGCCAGCAGCGTAGGATTAAACAGCTATGGCTACACCTTC. Filled out from reference TRBV9 and TRBJ1-2, the complete variable domain reads DSGVTQTPKHLITATGQRVTLRCSPRSGDLSVYWYQQSLDQGLQFLIQYYNGEERAKGNILERFSAQQFPDLHSELNLSSLELGDSALYFCASSVGLNSYGYTFGSGTRLTVV.

The sample holds a few counts of this clone. V usage is TRBV7-9 and J usage is TRBJ2-3; 7 bases match TRBD2. V trimming: 1 base; J trimming: 1 base; junction bases outside the gene matches: 5. The CDR3 length is 16 residues. Germline CDR1 SEHNR, CDR2 FQNEAQ (reference sequence). The CDR3 reads CASSLGPSGGTDTQYF. CDR3 DNA sequence: TGTGCCAGCAGCTTAGGTCCTAGCGGAGGCACAGATACGCAGTATTTT.

The chain couples TRBV4-1 to TRBJ2-7; D is undetermined. The V end lost 0 bases, the J end lost 1 base, and 10 bases lay between the germline ends. This CDR3 has 15 amino acids. The V gene's germline CDR1 is MGHRA and CDR2 YSYEKL. The CDR3, as DNA: TGCGCCAGCAGCCAAGAAGCCGGCAGGTCCTACGAGCAGTACTTC. This gives the protein CASSQEAGRSYEQYF.

The chain combines TRBV10-2 with TRBJ2-4, with D perhaps TRBD2 (6 bases). Per the germline V gene, CDR1 is WSHSY and CDR2 is SAAADI. This CDR3 region has 15 residues. V gave up 0 bases and J gave up 8 bases, with 14 bases separating them. This CDR3 reads CASSESVTRVYIQYF. The CDR3 nucleotides read TGCGCCAGCAGTGAGTCGGTGACTAGAGTGTACATTCAGTACTTC.

The rearrangement links TRBV29-1 to TRBJ2-5; a possible D gene is TRBD2 (6 bases). V was shortened by 4 bases and J by 5 bases, with 11 bases between the two germline ends. Germline CDR1 reads SQVTM; CDR2 reads ANQGSEA. The CDR3 consists of 12 residues. The CDR3 bases are TGCAGCGTTGCCTGGGGGGACGAGACCCAGTACTTC. Protein product: CSVAWGDETQYF. The full variable domain, its missing parts supplied by reference TRBV29-1 and TRBJ2-5, is SAVISQKPSRDICQRGTSLTIQCQVDSQVTMMFWYRQQPGQSLTLIATANQGSEATYESGFVIDKFPISRPNLTFSTLTVSNMSPEDSSIYLCSVAWGDETQYFGPGTRLLVL.

This chain uses TRBV2 with TRBJ1-5; tentatively, D is TRBD1 (5 bases). V lost 2 bases, J lost 7 bases, and 12 bases lay in between. Germline V gene lookup returns CDR1 SNHLY and CDR2 FYNNEI. This CDR3 has 14 amino acids. CDR3 residues: CASSESGYSQPQHF. In DNA form, the CDR3 reads TGTGCCAGCAGTGAATCAGGGTATAGCCAGCCCCAGCATTTT. Full variable domain (missing parts from reference TRBV2 and TRBJ1-5): EPEVTQTPSHQVTQMGQEVILRCVPISNHLYFYWYRQILGQKVEFLVSFYNNEISEKSEIFDDQFSVERPDGSNFTLKIRSTKLEDSAMYFCASSESGYSQPQHFGDGTRLSIL.

The V and J genes are TRBV11-2 and TRBJ2-1; 7 nucleotides align to TRBD2. Germline CDR1 SGHAT, CDR2 FQNNGV. This CDR3 spans 16 amino acids. V shed 4 bases and J 8 bases; nucleotides not matched to a gene: 14. Written as DNA, the CDR3 is TGTGCCAGCAGCTGGGAAGGGACTACCCCTCACGATGAGCAGTTCTTC. Translation: CASSWEGTTPHDEQFF. Full variable domain (missing parts from reference TRBV11-2 and TRBJ2-1): EAGVAQSPRYKIIEKRQSVAFWCNPISGHATLYWYQQILGQGPKLLIQFQNNGVVDDSQLPKDRFSAERLKGVDSTLKIQPAKLEDSAVYLCASSWEGTTPHDEQFFGPGTRLTVL.

This chain links TRBV6-2 or TRBV6-3 with TRBJ2-7, with 7 bases fitting TRBD1. The germline V gene encodes CDR1 MNHEY and CDR2 SVGEGT. The CDR3 runs to 13 residues. Germline trimming cut 0 bases from V and 7 bases from J; bases unmatched to any gene: 3. DNA for the CDR3: TGTGCCAGCAGTTACTCAGGGGGCCGAGAGCAGTACTTC. This sequence encodes CASSYSGGREQYF.

The chain is built from TRBV6-1 and TRBJ1-5, with D unresolved. V lost 0 bases and J lost 0, with 6 bases in between. In germline, CDR1 is MNHNS, CDR2 SASEGT. The CDR3 has 15 residues. The CDR3 protein is CASSEAGASNQPQHF. CDR3 DNA: TGTGCCAGCAGTGAAGCTGGAGCTAGCAATCAGCCCCAGCATTTT.

The rearrangement links TRBV14 to TRBJ1-1; a weak D match, TRBD1 (5 bases). The CDR3 length is 15 residues. The V gene's germline CDR1 is SGHDN and CDR2 FVKESK. Trimming removed 1 base at V and 1 base at J, with 10 bases between. CDR3 protein: CASSQGGSPNTEAFF. CDR3 DNA sequence: TGTGCCAGCAGCCAAGGGGGCTCTCCGAACACTGAAGCTTTCTTT.

This clone was recorded once. The chain recombines TRBV7-9 with TRBJ1-2; 10 bases match TRBD1. This CDR3 is built from 16 residues. Germline lookup yields CDR1 SEHNR and CDR2 FQNEAQ (reference sequence). After removal of 3 bases from V and 6 bases from J, the junction contained 10 bases not matched to a gene. The CDR3 sequence: CASSFYPGQGSDGYTF. The CDR3 DNA sequence: TGTGCCAGCAGCTTTTATCCGGGACAGGGGAGTGATGGCTACACCTTC. Together with reference TRBV7-9 and TRBJ1-2, the CDR3 gives the full variable domain: DTGVSQNPRHKITKRGQNVTFRCDPISEHNRLYWYRQTLGQGPEFLTYFQNEAQLEKSRLLSDRFSAERPKGSFSTLEIQRTEQGDSAMYLCASSFYPGQGSDGYTFGSGTRLTVV.

The J gene is TRBJ2-1, the V gene TRBV7-9; 9 bases are shared with TRBD1. J gave up 7 bases and V 11 bases, and 12 bases lay outside the gene matches. This CDR3 spans 14 amino acids. Germline V CDR1 and CDR2: SEHNR, FQNEAQ (reference sequence). This CDR3 is CALPGTGLGNEQFF. DNA of the CDR3: TGTGCCCTACCCGGGACAGGGCTCGGTAATGAGCAGTTCTTC. Looking up the rest from reference TRBV7-9 and TRBJ2-1 gives the full variable domain: DTGVSQNPRHKITKRGQNVTFRCDPISEHNRLYWYRQTLGQGPEFLTYFQNEAQLEKSRLLSDRFSAERPKGSFSTLEIQRTEQGDSAMYLCALPGTGLGNEQFFGPGTRLTVL.

The chain joins TRBV5-4 to TRBJ2-7, with 7 bases identical to TRBD1. The CDR3 contains 15 residues. V gave up 5 bases and J gave up 0 bases; unmatched junction bases: 8. Germline assignment: CDR1 SGHNT and CDR2 YYREEE (reference sequence). The CDR3 is CASRLGTDFSYEQYF. The CDR3 bases are TGTGCCAGCAGGTTAGGGACAGACTTCTCCTACGAGCAGTACTTC.